One and the same sample provided the 7 T cell receptor beta chains below, sequenced in a study of blood T cell repertoires in COVID-19. Sequencing used immunoSEQ multiplex PCR; TCRdb keeps in-frame clones, though not all of them. The sample has 120,000 to 150,000 clones, about four fifths seen once. Input material: PBMCs or T cells enriched from blood (not recorded which). All receptors derive from a middle-aged man with acute COVID-19.

CDR3 in DNA: TGTGCCAGCAGTGGGGGGGGAGCTCCTCAGTTCTTC. Amino acid sequence: CASSGGGAPQFF. The gene calls are TRBV2 and TRBJ2-1; 7 positions agree with TRBD2. V shed 4 bases, J shed 13 bases, and the junction held 7 bases outside the gene matches. From germline, CDR1 is SNHLY and CDR2 FYNNEI. The CDR3 sequence is 12 residues long.

The chain is built from TRBV4-3 and TRBJ1-4; D uncertain. CDR3 length: 17 amino acids. Trimming cost V 0 bases and J 4 bases, with 15 bases left between them. From germline, CDR1 is LGHNA and CDR2 YSLEER. CDR3 coding DNA: TGCGCCAGCAGCCAAGATGCGGCGGGGAGCTTTAATGAAAAACTGTTTTTT. Its translation: CASSQDAAGSFNEKLFF.

This chain uses TRBV5-1 with TRBJ2-3; 9 positions agree with TRBD1. The CDR3 runs 16 residues. Germline V gene lookup returns CDR1 SGHRS and CDR2 YFSETQ. J gave up 4 bases and V 3 bases, and 9 bases lay outside the gene matches. The CDR3 nucleotides are TGCGCCAGCAGCTCCACCGGACAGGGGATTGCAGATACGCAGTATTTT. Its protein product is CASSSTGQGIADTQYF.

This clone was seen a few times. At one boundary the junction diverges from the germline segment, which might be a read error. CDR3 sequence (DNA): TGTGCCAGCAGCTACTCTAGCGGGAAATACAATGAGCAGTTCTTC. Translated, it gives CASSYSSGKYNEQFF. The V gene is TRBV6-5, the J gene TRBJ2-1; 9 bases map to TRBD2. In germline, CDR1 is MNHEY, CDR2 SVGAGI. The CDR3 has 15 residues.

This chain uses TRBV18 with TRBJ2-2, with 13 bases that match TRBD2. V shed 3 bases and J 6 bases; nucleotides not matched to a gene: 16. From germline, CDR1 is KGHSH and CDR2 LQKENI. The length of the CDR3 is 20 residues. The CDR3 nucleotides read TGTGCCAGCTCACCCTCGGGACTAGCGGGGAATATGGTATTCGCCGGGGAGCTGTTTTTT. Protein sequence: CASSPSGLAGNMVFAGELFF.

There are a few counts of this clone. This chain links TRBV4-3 with TRBJ2-1; 7 bases fit TRBD2. The germline V gene encodes CDR1 LGHNA and CDR2 YSLEER. Trimming at V came to 0 bases and at J to 8 bases, leaving 25 bases not matched to a gene. The CDR3 is 21 residues long. Here the CDR3 reads CASSQDSHSPPTSTGRDEQFF. CDR3 sequence (DNA): TGCGCCAGCAGCCAAGATTCCCATTCCCCCCCAACTAGTACGGGGAGGGATGAGCAGTTCTTC.

The V call is TRBV7-2, the J call TRBJ2-3, with D possibly being TRBD1 (7 bases). This CDR3 is 14 amino acids long. Trimming took off 5 bases at V and 4 bases at J, with 13 bases between the two ends. Germline V lookup: CDR1 SGHTA, CDR2 FQGNSA. The CDR3 coding sequence is TGTGCCAGCAGCGCGGGACAGTATGCAGATACGCAGTATTTT. Translated: CASSAGQYADTQYF.